This TCR beta chain was sequenced during a study of blood T cell repertoires in COVID-19. Assay used: immunoSEQ multiplex PCR; TCRdb lists only in-frame clones, some missing. The table lists 300,000 to 350,000 clones, around nine tenths of them singletons, with about 4.7% in the top ten. This clone came up many times. J lost 4 bases, V lost 4 bases, and 8 bases had no gene match. Germline CDR1 and CDR2: SGHRS and YFSETQ. This CDR3 comprises 15 residues. The sample was PBMCs or T cells enriched from blood (not recorded which). This receptor was obtained from a man aged 25-45 years who had recovered from COVID-19. The rearrangement links TRBV5-1 to TRBJ2-1; 7 nucleotides line up with TRBD2. This CDR3 is CASSPGLLKYNEQFF. CDR3 coding DNA: TGCGCCAGCAGCCCGGGACTATTAAAATACAATGAGCAGTTCTTC.